The sequence of this TCR beta chain was determined in a study of cytomegalovirus exposure and HLA in healthy donors. PCR amplification relied on 60 Vbeta primers (plus 13 Jbeta primers). Profiled with immunoSEQ multiplex PCR; TCRdb holds only in-frame clones, not every one. The repertoire includes about 160,000 clones, approximately 78% of them detected once, and about 0.89% sits in the top ten. In regard to this clone: The antigen remains undetermined.

There were likely unrecorded immune exposures, though donors were nominally healthy when sampled. General observations from the study: In a later analysis, TCR beta V- and J-gene trimming showed a link to a missense DCLRE1C variant. Likely technical artifact: a cluster of highly shared sequence variants.

The receptor was isolated from a girl aged 2-10 years in good health and CMV-seropositive. The sample consisted of PBMCs.

The CDR3, as DNA: TGTGCCAGCAGTTTATCCGGACATTCCTACGAGCAGTACTTC. It translates to CASSLSGHSYEQYF. The gene calls are TRBV27 and TRBJ2-7, with a weak D call TRBD1 (5 bases). CDR3 length: 14 residues. The germline gives CDR1 MNHEY, CDR2 SMNVEV (reference sequence). The germline V and J ends were trimmed by 0 bases and 1 base, with 7 bases remaining between them.